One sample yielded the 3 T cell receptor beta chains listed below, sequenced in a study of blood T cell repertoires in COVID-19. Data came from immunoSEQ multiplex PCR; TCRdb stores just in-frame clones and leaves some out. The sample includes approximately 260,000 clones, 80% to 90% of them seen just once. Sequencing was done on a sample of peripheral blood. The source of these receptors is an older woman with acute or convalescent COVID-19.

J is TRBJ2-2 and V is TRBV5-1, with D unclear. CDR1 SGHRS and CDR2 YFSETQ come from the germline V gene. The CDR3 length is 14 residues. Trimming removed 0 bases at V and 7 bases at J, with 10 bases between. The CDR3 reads CASSLENPGGELFF. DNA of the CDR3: TGCGCCAGCAGCTTGGAAAATCCAGGCGGGGAGCTGTTTTTT.

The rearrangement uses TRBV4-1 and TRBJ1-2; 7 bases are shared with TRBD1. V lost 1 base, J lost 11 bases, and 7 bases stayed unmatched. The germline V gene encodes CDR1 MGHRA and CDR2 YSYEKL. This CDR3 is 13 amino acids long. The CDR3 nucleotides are TGCGCCAGCAGCCAAGGACAGGGCTGGAGATACACCTTC. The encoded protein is CASSQGQGWRYTF.

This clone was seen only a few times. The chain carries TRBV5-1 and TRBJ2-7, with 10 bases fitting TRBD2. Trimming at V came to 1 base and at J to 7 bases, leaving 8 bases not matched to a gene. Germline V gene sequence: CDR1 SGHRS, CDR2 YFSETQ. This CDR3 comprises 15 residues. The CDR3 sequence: CASSLSSGLAREQYF. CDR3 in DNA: TGCGCCAGCAGCTTGTCCTCGGGACTAGCGAGGGAGCAGTACTTC.